These 20 T cell receptor beta chains originate from one sample sequenced in a study of T-cell memory formation after mild COVID-19. TCRdb recomputed calls from the 5' RACE reads with MiXCR, one row per CDR3 protein. The data contain roughly 340,000 distinct CDR3 sequences, 20% to 25% of them seen just once; the ten biggest clones take up roughly a fifth. Input material: PBMCs or a T cell subset sorted from them (not recorded which). The receptor source for this set is a man in his late teens or twenties who had mild COVID-19 (a few samples of this study predate the infection). Cell type and time point are not known.

This clonotype was observed once. V usage is TRBV6-2 or TRBV6-3 and J usage is TRBJ1-6; D not certain. This CDR3 is built from 14 residues. Germline values: CDR1 MNHEY, CDR2 SVGEGT. V was clipped by 2 bases and J by 9 bases, with 11 bases between them. CDR3 sequence: CASSYVGPGSPLHF. As DNA, the CDR3 is TGTGCCAGCAGTTACGTCGGACCTGGTTCACCCCTCCACTTT.

This clonotype was seen a few times. The chain carries TRBV20-1 and TRBJ1-5; 8 nucleotides line up with TRBD1. The CDR3 is made up of 14 amino acids. The trim removed 0 bases at V and 4 bases at J, leaving 2 bases unmatched. Germline loops: CDR1 DFQATT, CDR2 SNEGSKA (reference sequence). CDR3 residues: CSARDRDRNQPQHF. The CDR3 DNA is TGCAGTGCTAGAGATCGGGACAGGAATCAGCCCCAGCATTTT.

This sequence joins TRBV5-6 and TRBJ1-2; perhaps TRBD1 as D (5 bases). The CDR3 covers 13 residues. CDR1 is SGHDT, CDR2 YYEEEE, per germline. The ends were cut back, 4 bases at V and 5 bases at J, with 12 bases in the middle. The CDR3 DNA is TGTGCCAGCAGCCGGCGGGGGGATTATGGCTACACCTTC. Its protein is CASSRRGDYGYTF.

The gene calls are TRBV5-1 and TRBJ2-7; 12 nucleotides agree with TRBD1. J was trimmed by 7 bases and V by 4 bases; bases with no gene match: 9. CDR1 is SGHRS and CDR2 is YFSETQ in the germline V gene. The CDR3 is made up of 15 amino acids. CDR3 in amino acids: CASSGTGTGGLEQYF. The CDR3, as DNA: TGCGCCAGCAGCGGAACCGGGACAGGGGGCTTAGAGCAGTACTTC.

The V and J genes are TRBV5-1 and TRBJ2-5, with TRBD2 matching 11 bases. Germline values: CDR1 SGHRS, CDR2 YFSETQ. Germline trimming cut 7 bases from V and 2 bases from J; bases unmatched to any gene: 13. This CDR3 has 17 residues. CDR3 sequence: CASVLAGGPLAQETQYF. CDR3 DNA sequence: TGCGCCAGCGTCCTAGCGGGGGGTCCCCTAGCGCAAGAGACCCAGTACTTC.

There are many counts of this clonotype. The gene calls are TRBV5-6 and TRBJ2-1, with unresolved D. This CDR3 contains 13 residues. Germline V gene data show CDR1 as SGHDT and CDR2 as YYEEEE. Trimming took 4 bases from V and 4 from J, leaving 9 bases between them. The CDR3 loop reads CASSRWDYNEQFF. CDR3 nucleotide sequence: TGTGCCAGCAGCCGTTGGGATTACAATGAGCAGTTCTTC. The whole variable domain, remainder taken from reference TRBV5-6 and TRBJ2-1, is DAGVTQSPTHLIKTRGQQVTLRCSPKSGHDTVSWYQQALGQGPQFIFQYYEEEERQRGNFPDRFSGHQFPNYSSELNVNALLLGDSALYLCASSRWDYNEQFFGPGTRLTVL.

The V gene is TRBV20-1, the J gene TRBJ2-1; D unclear. The CDR3 sequence is 12 residues long. Looked up from germline, CDR1 is DFQATT and CDR2 is SNEGSKA (reference sequence). Trimming took off 0 bases at V and 6 bases at J, with 6 bases between the two ends. CDR3 residues: CSAREQSNEQFF. The CDR3 nucleotides read TGCAGTGCTAGAGAGCAGTCCAATGAGCAGTTCTTC.

The sample holds a few counts of this clonotype. The chain joins TRBV10-2 to TRBJ2-1; TRBD1 agrees at 10 bases. In germline, CDR1 is WSHSY, CDR2 SAAADI. J lost 6 bases, V lost 5 bases, and 4 bases had no gene match. CDR3 length equals 14 residues. The CDR3 loop reads CASSWTGGINEQFF. CDR3 DNA: TGCGCCAGCAGTTGGACAGGGGGAATCAATGAGCAGTTCTTC.

Turning to this clonotype: One end of the junction is discordant with germline, which a read error may explain. The rearrangement joins TRBV20-1 to TRBJ2-1; TRBD2 agrees at 13 bases. This CDR3 has 12 residues. Per germline, CDR1 DFQATT and CDR2 SNEGSKA (reference sequence). The CDR3 DNA sequence: TGCAGTGCTGTGACTAGCGGGGGGCCCAGAATCTTC. It codes for CSAVTSGGPRIF.

Only a few counts were recorded for this clonotype. The CDR3 here is CASSVEGLAGGDEQFF. Written as DNA, the CDR3 is TGTGCCAGCAGCGTGGAGGGACTAGCGGGGGGAGATGAGCAGTTCTTC. The rearrangement links TRBV7-9 to TRBJ2-1; 15 bases match TRBD2. The CDR3 contains 16 residues. V lost 5 bases to trimming and J lost 8 bases; unmatched junction nucleotides: 7. Germline loops: CDR1 SEHNR, CDR2 FQNEAQ (reference sequence). The variable domain in full, with the rest retrieved from reference TRBV7-9 and TRBJ2-1, is DTGVSQNPRHKITKRGQNVTFRCDPISEHNRLYWYRQTLGQGPEFLTYFQNEAQLEKSRLLSDRFSAERPKGSFSTLEIQRTEQGDSAMYLCASSVEGLAGGDEQFFGPGTRLTVL.

This clonotype has more than one count but fewer than ten. The CDR3 sequence: CASSLVGGALNTEAFF. CDR3 DNA sequence: TGTGCCAGCAGCTTAGTTGGGGGGGCTCTTAACACTGAAGCTTTCTTT. V usage is TRBV7-8 and J usage is TRBJ1-1, with D maybe TRBD1 (6 bases). This CDR3 spans 16 amino acids. V lost 1 base and J lost 2, with 14 bases in between. CDR1 is SGHVS and CDR2 is FQNEAQ in the germline V gene.

This clonotype was counted only a few times. The chain uses TRBV7-9 and TRBJ1-2; TRBD1 is a possible D gene (6 bases). This CDR3 has 16 residues. Germline lookup yields CDR1 SEHNR and CDR2 FQNEAQ (reference sequence). V lost 1 base to trimming and J lost 8 bases, with 20 bases between them. Here the CDR3 reads CASSLEHRESMKGYTF. CDR3 bases: TGTGCCAGCAGCTTAGAGCACAGGGAATCTATGAAGGGCTACACCTTC.

This clonotype came up many times. The chain uses TRBV12-3 or TRBV12-4 and TRBJ1-2; no reliable D call. The CDR3 is made up of 13 amino acids. Trimming removed 1 base from V and 4 bases from J, with 7 bases in between. The DNA for the CDR3 is TGTGCCAGCAGTTTAGAACAGAGCTATGGCTACACCTTC. Translated: CASSLEQSYGYTF.

With regard to this clonotype: The junction does not match germline at one end; this may be a read error. V gene TRBV5-1 combines with J gene TRBJ1-1; 8 positions match TRBD1. CDR1 SGHRS and CDR2 YFSETQ come from the germline V gene. The CDR3 extends over 15 amino acids. In DNA, the CDR3 is TGCGACAGCAGCGCGACAGGGGCAAGGGACACTGAAGCTTTCTTT. The encoded protein is CDSSATGARDTEAFF.

The genes are TRBV7-6 and TRBJ2-3; D perhaps matches TRBD2 (5 bases). V was cut by 5 bases and J by 6 bases, with 12 bases left in between. CDR3 size: 13 residues. The germline V gene encodes CDR1 SGHVS and CDR2 FNYEAQ. The CDR3 reads CASSVTPGDTQYF. The CDR3 DNA reads as TGTGCCAGCAGCGTCACGCCGGGGGATACGCAGTATTTT.

In this sample, this clonotype turned up a few times. The CDR3: CASSSWASSYNEQFF. Here the CDR3 DNA reads TGTGCCAGCAGCTCTTGGGCTAGCTCCTACAATGAGCAGTTCTTC. V is TRBV11-2 and J is TRBJ2-1, with D uncertain. Germline lookup yields CDR1 SGHAT and CDR2 FQNNGV. There are 15 residues in the CDR3. Deletions cut 4 bases from V and 0 bases from J, with 10 bases between.

This clonotype appeared many times. V is TRBV6-4 and J is TRBJ2-2, with D unclear. The CDR3 totals 13 residues. The ends were cut back, 0 bases at V and 8 bases at J, with 7 bases in the middle. Germline values: CDR1 MRHNA, CDR2 SNTAGT. The CDR3 region has the DNA TGTGCCAGCAGTGACTCGATTGAGGGGGAGCTGTTTTTT. Amino acid sequence: CASSDSIEGELFF.

The chain links TRBV20-1 to TRBJ2-1, with D perhaps TRBD1 (6 bases). Trimming left V 1 base short and J 3 bases short, with 16 bases between. The V gene's germline CDR1 is DFQATT and CDR2 SNEGSKA (reference sequence). There are 16 residues in the CDR3. The DNA of the CDR3 is TGCAGTGCTAGAGGTCCGACAGGTCCGTTCTACAATGAGCAGTTCTTC. As protein: CSARGPTGPFYNEQFF.

The chain uses TRBV7-6 and TRBJ2-5; weak D call: TRBD1 (5 bases). Germline CDR1 and CDR2: SGHVS and FNYEAQ. The CDR3 runs 14 residues. V lost 5 bases to trimming and J lost 0 bases, with 10 bases between them. This chain's CDR3 is CASSKRQNQETQYF. The CDR3 DNA reads TGTGCCAGCAGCAAACGACAGAACCAAGAGACCCAGTACTTC.

This chain uses TRBV12-3 or TRBV12-4 with TRBJ2-2; 9 bases agree with TRBD2. Trimming removed 0 bases from V and 5 bases from J; junction bases left unmatched: 4. This CDR3 spans 16 amino acids. The CDR3 protein is CASSLALRGGTGELFF. The CDR3 nucleotides are TGTGCCAGCAGTTTAGCCCTGCGGGGGGGTACCGGGGAGCTGTTTTTT.